The entry below gives a single TCR beta chain sequence along with its context. Its antigen is undetermined. 13 Jbeta primers and 60 Vbeta primers were used for the PCR. Measured with immunoSEQ multiplex PCR; TCRdb has only the in-frame clones, and not every one. The data hold about 130,000 clones, with about 68% observed a single time. This entry belongs to a study of cytomegalovirus exposure and HLA in healthy donors. Study-wide context: Across some 400 genotyped donors, over 70% landed in the Caucasian-associated ancestry cluster.

Regarding the study as a whole: Prior analysis indicated that the majority of TCR beta V segments exhibited productivity approximately 87% or approximately 30% of the time.

The CDR3 totals 13 residues. V shed 5 bases and J shed 8 bases, with 13 bases lying between them. Germline values: CDR1 SGHNT, CDR2 YENEEA. The chain combines TRBV11-3 with TRBJ2-1; TRBD2 might be the D (7 bases). The sequenced sample consisted of PBMCs. The clonotype comes from a human donor in good health. In DNA form, the CDR3 reads TGTGCCAGCAGCCCCGAGGGGGGGCATGAGCAGTTCTTC. Translated: CASSPEGGHEQFF.